This T cell receptor beta chain was retrieved from a study of CD8 T cells in ankylosing spondylitis. TCRdb re-called the 5' RACE reads through MiXCR, storing one row per CDR3 protein. The table includes about 460,000 distinct CDR3 sequences, under 5.5% detected once. CDR1 and CDR2 (germline): LGHNA, YSLEER. The CDR3 contains 17 residues. V lost 2 bases, J lost 2 bases, and 17 bases lay in between. This clonotype was counted many times. What it binds is unknown. Points from the study as a whole: What seemed typical of ankylosing spondylitis blood was a TCR beta motif built from roughly 8 highly homologous variants.

The chain links TRBV4-3 to TRBJ2-3; D gene uncertain. The sequence came from a male donor with ankylosing spondylitis. The sample consisted of blood, either unsorted or a sorted T cell fraction (not recorded which). The CDR3 is CASSQSPFASNTDTQYF. DNA of the CDR3: TGCGCCAGCAGCCAAAGCCCCTTTGCCAGCAACACAGATACGCAGTATTTT.